The 27 T cell receptor beta chains given below trace back to one sample, sequenced in a study of T cell responses to AZD1222 COVID-19 vaccine. Some clones are missing from TCRdb's copy, which holds only in-frame ones; the method was immunoSEQ multiplex PCR. This repertoire includes 150,000 or so clones. Sample: peripheral blood. The receptor set was obtained from an adult in good health.

The chain employs TRBV10-3 and TRBJ1-6; no reliable D call. Germline lookup yields CDR1 ENHRY and CDR2 SYGVKD. This CDR3 contains 15 residues. The V end lost 8 bases, the J end lost 7 bases, and 18 bases lay between the germline ends. The CDR3 nucleotides are TGTGCCATCGGAGAGCCCAGCAGCCGCAATTCACCCCTCCACTTT. Its protein is CAIGEPSSRNSPLHF.

The gene calls are TRBV6-5 and TRBJ1-3; maybe TRBD1 (5 bases). This CDR3 contains 14 residues. The V gene's germline CDR1 is MNHEY and CDR2 SVGAGI. The V and J ends lost 7 bases and 0 bases respectively, with 10 bases between them. The CDR3 loop is CASNWDHSGNTIYF. The CDR3 DNA sequence: TGTGCCAGCAATTGGGACCACTCTGGAAACACCATATATTTT.

This chain uses TRBV5-1 with TRBJ1-2, with D possibly matching TRBD1 (6 bases). Germline V CDR1 and CDR2: SGHRS, YFSETQ. The CDR3 length is 16 residues. The ends were cut back, 0 bases at V and 3 bases at J, with 15 bases in the middle. The CDR3 DNA reads TGCGCCAGCAGCTTGGAGGGGGGACTTGACTACTATGGCTACACCTTC. Translation: CASSLEGGLDYYGYTF.

This chain connects TRBV11-2 to TRBJ2-7; 10 bases are shared with TRBD1. The CDR3 sequence is 16 residues long. With 4 bases clipped from V and 3 bases from J, the junction kept 9 bases outside the gene matches. The germline V gene has CDR1 SGHAT and CDR2 FQNNGV. The CDR3 loop is CASSSYRDRGIYEQYF. DNA of the CDR3: TGTGCCAGCAGCTCGTACCGGGACAGGGGTATCTACGAGCAGTACTTC.

The chain links TRBV3-1 (or the pseudogene TRBV3-2) to TRBJ2-5, with 10 bases identical to TRBD1. This CDR3 contains 15 residues. Unmatched junction bases numbered 4, after V lost 3 bases and J lost 3 bases. Germline V CDR1 and CDR2: LGHDT, YNNKEL (reference sequence). This chain's CDR3 is CASSHLGTGEETQYF. The CDR3 coding sequence is TGTGCCAGCAGCCACCTAGGGACAGGGGAAGAGACCCAGTACTTC.

The chain carries TRBV6-1 and TRBJ1-5, with 8 bases lining up with TRBD1. Unmatched junction bases numbered 4, after V lost 1 base and J lost 5 bases. Germline CDR1 reads MNHNS; CDR2 reads SASEGT. The CDR3 has 15 residues. In nucleotides, the CDR3 is TGTGCCAGCAGTGAAGGTCCAGGGGGCTATCAGCCCCAGCATTTT. This gives the protein CASSEGPGGYQPQHF.

J is TRBJ2-3 and V is TRBV5-6; D is ambiguous. The CDR3 spans 14 residues. Per the germline V gene, CDR1 is SGHDT and CDR2 is YYEEEE. V was cut by 4 bases and J by 2 bases, with 11 bases left in between. CDR3 nucleotides: TGTGCCAGCAGCCTCTCATGGGCCACAGATACGCAGTATTTT. It is translated as CASSLSWATDTQYF.

J is TRBJ1-2 and V is TRBV18; D call uncertain. The CDR3 length is 16 residues. Per germline, CDR1 KGHSH and CDR2 LQKENI. V lost 0 bases, J lost 5 bases, and 16 bases lay in between. CDR3 bases: TGTGCCAGCTCACCACCGGGGTCGGGCTCATTTTATGGCTACACCTTC. Amino acid sequence: CASSPPGSGSFYGYTF.

The chain has TRBV7-2 and TRBJ1-3; D perhaps matches TRBD1 (6 bases). Trimming pared 5 bases from V and 4 bases from J, leaving 12 bases between. The V gene's germline CDR1 is SGHTA and CDR2 FQGNSA. CDR3 length equals 14 residues. The CDR3 nucleotides are TGTGCCAGCAGCCCCCCAGGGGACGGAAACACCATATATTTT. As protein: CASSPPGDGNTIYF.

The V call is TRBV3-1 (or the pseudogene TRBV3-2), the J call TRBJ2-4; D call uncertain. Trimming took 0 bases from V and 9 from J, leaving 9 bases between them. Germline CDR1 reads LGHDT; CDR2 reads YNNKEL (reference sequence). The CDR3 is made up of 13 amino acids. CDR3 nucleotide sequence: TGTGCCAGCAGCCAAGATCGGACGGGCATTCAGTACTTC. Translating gives CASSQDRTGIQYF.

The chain couples TRBV2 to TRBJ2-1; D assignment may be TRBD1 or TRBD2 (5 bases each). The CDR3 runs to 11 residues. Germline-derived CDR1 and CDR2 are SNHLY and FYNNEI. V lost 6 bases, J lost 7 bases, and 7 bases lay in between. The CDR3 DNA is TGTGCCAGCAGGTGGGGGAATGAGCAGTTCTTC. This encodes CASRWGNEQFF.

The V gene is TRBV3-1 (or the pseudogene TRBV3-2), the J gene TRBJ1-2; 11 bases agree with TRBD1. CDR1 and CDR2 from the germline V gene are LGHDT and YNNKEL (reference sequence). The CDR3 has 15 amino acids. V gave up 3 bases and J gave up 8 bases; unmatched junction bases: 8. The CDR3 region has the DNA TGTGCCAGCAGCCACGGACAGGGGGCTCGGTCCGGCTACACCTTC. Amino acid sequence: CASSHGQGARSGYTF.

The chain uses TRBV6-5 and TRBJ2-7; TRBD1 aligns across 9 bases. This CDR3 spans 15 amino acids. With V trimmed by 5 bases and J by 3 bases, 8 bases remained unmatched. Germline-derived CDR1 and CDR2 are MNHEY and SVGAGI. The CDR3 sequence: CASSKTGTGLYEQYF. The CDR3 nucleotides read TGTGCCAGCAGTAAAACCGGGACAGGGCTCTACGAGCAGTACTTC.

The chain uses TRBV5-1 and TRBJ1-1; D not certain. V lost 1 base and J 7 bases, leaving 14 bases between the germline ends. Per germline, CDR1 SGHRS and CDR2 YFSETQ. The CDR3 totals 14 residues. The CDR3 here is CASSLNLPTNEAFF. DNA of the CDR3: TGCGCCAGCAGCTTGAACCTACCGACGAATGAAGCTTTCTTT.

V and J are TRBV9 and TRBJ2-3, with 14 bases lining up with TRBD2. CDR1 and CDR2 from the germline V gene are SGDLS and YYNGEE. V lost 6 bases and J lost 6; bases outside the gene matches: 9. CDR3 length: 16 amino acids. The CDR3 DNA follows: TGTGCCAGCACTAAGACTAGCGGGGGGGCTTGGGATACGCAGTATTTT. This encodes CASTKTSGGAWDTQYF.

The chain links TRBV28 to TRBJ1-6; D remains unclear. Germline V lookup: CDR1 MDHEN, CDR2 SYDVKM. The length of the CDR3 is 14 residues. Trimming removed 2 bases from V and 10 bases from J, with 12 bases in between. CDR3 coding DNA: TGTGCCAGCAGTTTACGGCCGAAGCCGTCACCCCTCCACTTT. Translated, it gives CASSLRPKPSPLHF.

CDR3 sequence (DNA): TGTGCCAGCAGCTTAGGGGGCGCGAATGAAAAACTGTTTTTT. As protein: CASSLGGANEKLFF. The V call is TRBV7-9, the J call TRBJ1-4; weak D call: TRBD1 (5 bases). The V gene lost 1 base and the J gene lost 5 bases, with 8 bases spanning the gap. Looked up from germline, CDR1 is SEHNR and CDR2 is FQNEAQ (reference sequence). The CDR3 has 14 amino acids. Variable domain in full (rest from reference TRBV7-9 and TRBJ1-4): DTGVSQNPRHKITKRGQNVTFRCDPISEHNRLYWYRQTLGQGPEFLTYFQNEAQLEKSRLLSDRFSAERPKGSFSTLEIQRTEQGDSAMYLCASSLGGANEKLFFGSGTQLSVL.

The V call is TRBV19, the J call TRBJ1-2, with 7 bases identical to TRBD1. V lost 5 bases and J lost 5; bases outside the gene matches: 8. The CDR3 totals 14 residues. Germline V CDR1 and CDR2: LNHDA, SQIVND (reference sequence). The CDR3 sequence: CASSGEGQTYGYTF. In nucleotides, the CDR3 is TGTGCCAGTAGTGGGGAGGGACAGACGTATGGCTACACCTTC.

The genes are TRBV11-2 and TRBJ2-2; 8 bases agree with TRBD2. The V segment lost 2 bases and the J segment 6 bases; nucleotides outside the gene matches: 2. In germline, CDR1 is SGHAT, CDR2 FQNNGV. The CDR3 runs to 14 residues. CDR3 protein: CASSLSSGAGELFF. CDR3 sequence (DNA): TGTGCCAGCAGCTTAAGTAGCGGGGCCGGGGAGCTGTTTTTT.

V gene TRBV5-5 combines with J gene TRBJ1-4; TRBD1 matches at 7 bases. V trimming: 5 bases; J trimming: 5 bases; junction bases outside the gene matches: 12. This CDR3 contains 16 residues. Germline V lookup: CDR1 SGHKS, CDR2 YYEKEE (reference sequence). CDR3 residues: CASSPVPGQRNEKLFF. The CDR3 nucleotides are TGTGCCAGCAGTCCCGTACCGGGACAGAGGAATGAAAAACTGTTTTTT. Full variable domain (rest looked up from reference TRBV5-5 and TRBJ1-4): DAGVTQSPTHLIKTRGQQVTLRCSPISGHKSVSWYQQVLGQGPQFIFQYYEKEERGRGNFPDRFSARQFPNYSSELNVNALLLGDSALYLCASSPVPGQRNEKLFFGSGTQLSVL.

The genes are TRBV6-5 and TRBJ1-2, with TRBD1 as a possible D gene (6 bases). CDR3 size: 15 residues. Germline V gene lookup returns CDR1 MNHEY and CDR2 SVGAGI. V gave up 6 bases and J gave up 0 bases, with 14 bases separating them. DNA for the CDR3: TGTGCCAGCAGCTTAAGGGGGGAAGCTAACTATGGCTACACCTTC. It yields the protein CASSLRGEANYGYTF.

This chain links TRBV11-2 with TRBJ2-7, with D possibly being TRBD2 (5 bases). The V and J ends lost 8 bases and 0 bases respectively, with 14 bases between them. From germline, CDR1 is SGHAT and CDR2 FQNNGV. This CDR3 region has 14 residues. The CDR3 bases are TGTGCCAGCTCTCGAGGGTTTAGCTCCTACGAGCAGTACTTC. Protein sequence: CASSRGFSSYEQYF. Drawing the rest from reference TRBV11-2 and TRBJ2-7, the complete variable domain is EAGVAQSPRYKIIEKRQSVAFWCNPISGHATLYWYQQILGQGPKLLIQFQNNGVVDDSQLPKDRFSAERLKGVDSTLKIQPAKLEDSAVYLCASSRGFSSYEQYFGPGTRLTVT.

The rearrangement joins TRBV19 to TRBJ1-1; tentative D call: TRBD1 (5 bases). With 5 bases removed from V and 5 bases from J, the gap between germline ends came to 21 bases. The CDR3 has 16 amino acids. The V gene's germline CDR1 is LNHDA and CDR2 SQIVND (reference sequence). Written as DNA, the CDR3 is TGTGCCAGTAGTCTCGCTCGTCGGGGCGCGAGTACTGAAGCTTTCTTT. It codes for CASSLARRGASTEAFF.

The rearrangement links TRBV28 to TRBJ2-5, with D hard to call. The V end lost 3 bases, the J end lost 2 bases, and 16 bases lay between the germline ends. Germline V gives CDR1 MDHEN, CDR2 SYDVKM. This CDR3 is built from 16 residues. In nucleotides, the CDR3 is TGTGCCAGCAGTTTTGGTGACCCGCGAGTACAAGAGACCCAGTACTTC. Translating gives CASSFGDPRVQETQYF.

V gene TRBV6-4 combines with J gene TRBJ1-1, with D possibly matching TRBD1 (6 bases). Trimming removed 3 bases from V and 3 bases from J, with 17 bases in between. The CDR3 runs to 16 residues. Per the germline V gene, CDR1 is MRHNA and CDR2 is SNTAGT. In DNA form, the CDR3 reads TGTGCCAGCAGTGAGGGGGGCAGGGGCAAAGACACTGAAGCTTTCTTT. It specifies CASSEGGRGKDTEAFF.

This chain joins TRBV2 and TRBJ1-2, with D possibly being TRBD1 (5 bases). This CDR3 is 13 amino acids long. Deletions cut 1 base from V and 4 bases from J, with 7 bases between. CDR1 is SNHLY and CDR2 is FYNNEI in the germline V gene. CDR3 residues: CASSEGGGYGYTF. The DNA for the CDR3 is TGTGCCAGCAGTGAAGGCGGGGGCTATGGCTACACCTTC.

The rearrangement joins TRBV28 to TRBJ2-6, with 9 bases aligning to TRBD1. V shed 6 bases, J shed 4 bases, and the junction held 10 bases outside the gene matches. Germline V gene lookup returns CDR1 MDHEN and CDR2 SYDVKM. The CDR3 runs to 17 residues. CDR3 in amino acids: CASSRLQGARGANVLTF. CDR3 coding DNA: TGTGCCAGCAGCCGCCTACAGGGGGCGCGCGGGGCCAACGTCCTGACTTTC.